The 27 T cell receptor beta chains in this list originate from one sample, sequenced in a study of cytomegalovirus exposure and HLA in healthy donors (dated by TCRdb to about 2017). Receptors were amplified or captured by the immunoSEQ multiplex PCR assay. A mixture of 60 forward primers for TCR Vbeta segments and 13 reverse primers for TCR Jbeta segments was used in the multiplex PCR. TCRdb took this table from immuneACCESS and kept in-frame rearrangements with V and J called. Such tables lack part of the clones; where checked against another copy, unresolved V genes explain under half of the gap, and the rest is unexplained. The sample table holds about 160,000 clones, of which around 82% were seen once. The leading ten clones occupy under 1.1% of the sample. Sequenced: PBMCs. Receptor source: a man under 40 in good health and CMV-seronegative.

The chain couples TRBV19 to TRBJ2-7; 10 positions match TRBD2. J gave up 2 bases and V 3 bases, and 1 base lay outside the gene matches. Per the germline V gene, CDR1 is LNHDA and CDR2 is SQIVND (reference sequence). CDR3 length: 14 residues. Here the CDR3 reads CASSILAGAYEQYF. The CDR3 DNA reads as TGTGCCAGTAGTATCCTAGCGGGGGCCTACGAGCAGTACTTC.

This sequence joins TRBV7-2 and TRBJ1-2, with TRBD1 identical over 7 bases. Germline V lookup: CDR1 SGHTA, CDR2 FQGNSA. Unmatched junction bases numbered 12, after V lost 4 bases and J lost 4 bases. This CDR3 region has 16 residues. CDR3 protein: CASSSGGSAGGYGYTF. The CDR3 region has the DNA TGTGCCAGCAGCTCAGGGGGGAGCGCCGGGGGCTATGGCTACACCTTC.

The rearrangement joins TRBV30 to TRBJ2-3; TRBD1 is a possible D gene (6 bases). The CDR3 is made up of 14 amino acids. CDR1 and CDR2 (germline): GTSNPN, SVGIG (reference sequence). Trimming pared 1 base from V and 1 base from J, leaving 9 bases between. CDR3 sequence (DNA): TGTGCCTGGAGTGGGCCAGGGGGCACAGATACGCAGTATTTT. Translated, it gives CAWSGPGGTDTQYF.

For the CDR3, the DNA is TGTGCCAGCAGCCAAAGAAGAGGGAGTTTGGACACAGATACGCAGTATTTT. Its translation is CASSQRRGSLDTDTQYF. The V gene is TRBV9, the J gene TRBJ2-3, with a tentative D call TRBD2 (5 bases). V was shortened by 4 bases and J by 2 bases, with 20 bases between the two germline ends. CDR3 length: 17 amino acids. CDR1 is SGDLS, CDR2 YYNGEE, per germline.

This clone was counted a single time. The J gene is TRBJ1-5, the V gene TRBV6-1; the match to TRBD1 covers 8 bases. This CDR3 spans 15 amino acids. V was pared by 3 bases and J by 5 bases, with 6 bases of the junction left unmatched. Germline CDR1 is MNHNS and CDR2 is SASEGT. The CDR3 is CASSDGQGGYQPQHF. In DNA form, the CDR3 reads TGTGCCAGCAGTGATGGACAGGGTGGCTATCAGCCCCAGCATTTT.

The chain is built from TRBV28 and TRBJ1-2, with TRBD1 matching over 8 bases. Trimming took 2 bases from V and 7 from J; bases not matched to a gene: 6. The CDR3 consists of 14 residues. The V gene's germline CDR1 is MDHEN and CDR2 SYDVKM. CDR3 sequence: CASSLPAGGGGYTF. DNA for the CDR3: TGTGCCAGCAGTTTACCGGCAGGGGGCGGTGGCTACACCTTC.

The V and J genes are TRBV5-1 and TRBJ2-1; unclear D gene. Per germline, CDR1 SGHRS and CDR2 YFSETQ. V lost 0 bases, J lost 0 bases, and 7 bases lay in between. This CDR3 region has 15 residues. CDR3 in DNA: TGCGCCAGCAGCTTGGGACTCGACTCCTACAATGAGCAGTTCTTC. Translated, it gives CASSLGLDSYNEQFF.

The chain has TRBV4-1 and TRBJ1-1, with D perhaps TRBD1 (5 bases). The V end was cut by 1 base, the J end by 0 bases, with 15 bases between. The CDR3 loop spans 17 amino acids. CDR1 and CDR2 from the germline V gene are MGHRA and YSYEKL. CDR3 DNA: TGCGCCAGCAGCCAAGTTGCAGGCGGGGGGTTGAACACTGAAGCTTTCTTT. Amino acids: CASSQVAGGGLNTEAFF.

This CDR3 reads CASPTSQGAWVGTEAFF. The CDR3 DNA reads TGTGCCAGTCCAACGTCGCAGGGGGCTTGGGTGGGCACTGAAGCTTTCTTT. The chain couples TRBV27 to TRBJ1-1, with 8 positions matching TRBD1. In germline, CDR1 is MNHEY, CDR2 SMNVEV (reference sequence). J was trimmed by 4 bases and V by 9 bases; bases with no gene match: 19. The CDR3 is 17 residues long.

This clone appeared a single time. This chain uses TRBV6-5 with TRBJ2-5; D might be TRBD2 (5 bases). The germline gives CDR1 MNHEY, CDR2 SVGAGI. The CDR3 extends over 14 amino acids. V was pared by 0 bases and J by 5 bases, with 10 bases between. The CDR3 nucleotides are TGTGCCAGCAGTTACTCGATCGGGGTGGAGACCCAGTACTTC. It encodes CASSYSIGVETQYF.

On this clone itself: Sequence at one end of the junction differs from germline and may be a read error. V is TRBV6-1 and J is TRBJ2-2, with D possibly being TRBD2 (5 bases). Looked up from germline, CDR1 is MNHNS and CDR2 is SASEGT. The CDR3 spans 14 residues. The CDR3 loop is CASSEKIDTGELLF. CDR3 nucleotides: TGTGCCAGCAGTGAAAAGATTGACACCGGGGAGCTGCTTTTT.

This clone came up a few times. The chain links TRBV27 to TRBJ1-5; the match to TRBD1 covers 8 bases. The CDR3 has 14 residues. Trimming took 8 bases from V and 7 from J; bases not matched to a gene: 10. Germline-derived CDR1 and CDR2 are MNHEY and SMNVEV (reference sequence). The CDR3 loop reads CASSIRQGNQPQHF. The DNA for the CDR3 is TGTGCCAGCTCTATTCGACAGGGGAACCAGCCCCAGCATTTT.

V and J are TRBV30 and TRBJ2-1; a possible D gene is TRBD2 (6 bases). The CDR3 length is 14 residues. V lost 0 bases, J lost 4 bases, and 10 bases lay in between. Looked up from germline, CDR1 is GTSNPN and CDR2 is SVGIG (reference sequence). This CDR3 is CAWSVKAGYNEQFF. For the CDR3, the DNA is TGTGCCTGGAGTGTAAAGGCGGGGTACAATGAGCAGTTCTTC.

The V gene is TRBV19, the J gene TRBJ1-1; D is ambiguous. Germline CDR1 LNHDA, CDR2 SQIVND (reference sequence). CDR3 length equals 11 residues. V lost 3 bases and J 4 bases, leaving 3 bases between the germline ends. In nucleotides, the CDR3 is TGTGCCAGTAGTATCCTCACTGAAGCTTTCTTT. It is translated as CASSILTEAFF.

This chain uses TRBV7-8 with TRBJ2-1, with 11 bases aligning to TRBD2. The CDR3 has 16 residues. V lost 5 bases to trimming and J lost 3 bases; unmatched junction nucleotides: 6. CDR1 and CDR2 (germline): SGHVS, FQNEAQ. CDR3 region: CASSPPTSGIYNEQFF. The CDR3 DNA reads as TGTGCCAGCAGCCCACCGACTAGCGGGATCTACAATGAGCAGTTCTTC. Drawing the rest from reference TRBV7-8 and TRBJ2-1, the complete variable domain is GAGVSQSPRYKVAKRGQDVALRCDPISGHVSLFWYQQALGQGPEFLTYFQNEAQLDKSGLPSDRFFAERPEGSVSTLKIQRTQQEDSAVYLCASSPPTSGIYNEQFFGPGTRLTVL.

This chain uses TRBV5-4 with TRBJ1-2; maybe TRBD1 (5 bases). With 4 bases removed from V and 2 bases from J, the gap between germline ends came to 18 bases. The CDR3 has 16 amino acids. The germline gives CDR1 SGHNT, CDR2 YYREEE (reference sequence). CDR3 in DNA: TGTGCCAGCAGCCTCGACAGCGCTCCACCCAACTATGGCTACACCTTC. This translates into CASSLDSAPPNYGYTF.

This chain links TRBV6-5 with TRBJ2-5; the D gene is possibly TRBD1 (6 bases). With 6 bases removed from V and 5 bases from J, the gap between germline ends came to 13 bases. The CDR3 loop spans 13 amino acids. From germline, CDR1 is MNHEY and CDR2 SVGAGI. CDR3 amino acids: CASRNRVRETQYF. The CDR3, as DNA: TGTGCCAGCAGGAACAGGGTTAGGGAGACCCAGTACTTC.

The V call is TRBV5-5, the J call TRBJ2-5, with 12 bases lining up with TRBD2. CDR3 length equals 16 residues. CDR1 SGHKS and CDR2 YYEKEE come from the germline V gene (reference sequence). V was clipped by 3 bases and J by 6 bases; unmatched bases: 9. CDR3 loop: CASSSQRTSGVQTQYF. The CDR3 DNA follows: TGTGCCAGCAGCTCACAACGGACTAGCGGGGTCCAGACCCAGTACTTC.

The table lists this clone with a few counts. The CDR3 sequence is CASSIRGDRTFF. CDR3 in DNA: TGTGCCAGTAGTATTCGTGGGGACAGGACGTTCTTC. The chain is built from TRBV19 and TRBJ2-1; the match to TRBD1 covers 8 bases. The CDR3 consists of 12 residues. V was clipped by 3 bases and J by 15 bases; unmatched bases: 7. Germline V gene lookup returns CDR1 LNHDA and CDR2 SQIVND (reference sequence).

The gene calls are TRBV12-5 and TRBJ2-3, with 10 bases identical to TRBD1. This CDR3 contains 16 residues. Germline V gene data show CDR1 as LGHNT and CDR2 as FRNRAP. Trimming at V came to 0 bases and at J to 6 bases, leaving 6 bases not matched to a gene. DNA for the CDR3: TGTGCTAGTGGTTTGGTACTGGGACAGGGGTCCGATACGCAGTATTTT. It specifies CASGLVLGQGSDTQYF.

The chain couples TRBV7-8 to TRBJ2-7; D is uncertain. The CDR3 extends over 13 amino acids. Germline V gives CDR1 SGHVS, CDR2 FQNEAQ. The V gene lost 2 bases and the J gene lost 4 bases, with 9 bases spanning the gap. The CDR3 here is CASSLKSSYEQYF. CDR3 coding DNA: TGTGCCAGCAGCTTAAAATCGAGTTACGAGCAGTACTTC. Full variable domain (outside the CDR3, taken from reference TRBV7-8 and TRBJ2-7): GAGVSQSPRYKVAKRGQDVALRCDPISGHVSLFWYQQALGQGPEFLTYFQNEAQLDKSGLPSDRFFAERPEGSVSTLKIQRTQQEDSAVYLCASSLKSSYEQYFGPGTRLTVT.

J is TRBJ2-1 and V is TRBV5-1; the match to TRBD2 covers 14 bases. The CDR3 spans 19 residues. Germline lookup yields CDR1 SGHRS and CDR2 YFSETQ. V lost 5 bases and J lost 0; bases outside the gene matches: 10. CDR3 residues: CASRHRTSGGLSSYNEQFF. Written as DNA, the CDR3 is TGCGCCAGCAGGCACAGGACTAGCGGGGGGCTAAGCTCCTACAATGAGCAGTTCTTC. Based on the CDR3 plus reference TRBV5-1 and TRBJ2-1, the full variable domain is KAGVTQTPRYLIKTRGQQVTLSCSPISGHRSVSWYQQTPGQGLQFLFEYFSETQRNKGNFPGRFSGRQFSNSRSEMNVSTLELGDSALYLCASRHRTSGGLSSYNEQFFGPGTRLTVL.

CDR3 DNA sequence: TGTGCCAGCAGTTTACTCGGACTAGCGGACCACTACGAGCAGTACTTC. This gives the protein CASSLLGLADHYEQYF. This chain uses TRBV28 with TRBJ2-7, with TRBD2 matching over 10 bases. Germline assignment: CDR1 MDHEN and CDR2 SYDVKM. V lost 2 bases to trimming and J lost 3 bases; unmatched junction nucleotides: 7. This CDR3 region has 16 residues.

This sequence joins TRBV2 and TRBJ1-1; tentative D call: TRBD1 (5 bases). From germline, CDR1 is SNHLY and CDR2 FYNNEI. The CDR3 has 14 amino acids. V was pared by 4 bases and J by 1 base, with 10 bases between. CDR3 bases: TGTGCCAGCAGTGCGAGAAGGGGGAACACTGAAGCTTTCTTT. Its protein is CASSARRGNTEAFF.

As DNA, the CDR3 is TGCGCCAGCAGCTTGGCCTTTGTCGGGACAGATACGCAGTATTTT. As protein: CASSLAFVGTDTQYF. The chain has TRBV5-1 and TRBJ2-3; D unclear. The V gene lost 0 bases and the J gene lost 3 bases, with 11 bases spanning the gap. The CDR3 covers 15 residues. Germline-derived CDR1 and CDR2 are SGHRS and YFSETQ.

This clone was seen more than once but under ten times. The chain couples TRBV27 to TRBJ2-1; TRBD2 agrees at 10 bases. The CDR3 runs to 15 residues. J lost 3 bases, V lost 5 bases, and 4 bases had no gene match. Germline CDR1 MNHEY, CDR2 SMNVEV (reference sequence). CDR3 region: CASSQRGGNYNEQFF. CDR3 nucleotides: TGTGCCAGCAGTCAGCGGGGGGGCAACTACAATGAGCAGTTCTTC.

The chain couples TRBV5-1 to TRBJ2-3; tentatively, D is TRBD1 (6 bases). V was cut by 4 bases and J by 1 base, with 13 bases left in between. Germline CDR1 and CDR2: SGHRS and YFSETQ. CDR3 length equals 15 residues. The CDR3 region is CASSTRRQGTDTQYF. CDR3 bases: TGCGCCAGCAGCACCCGAAGACAGGGCACAGATACGCAGTATTTT.